This T cell receptor beta chain derives from a study of Ad26.COV2.S vaccination and SARS-CoV-2 variants. Study context: Ad26.COV2.S given intramuscularly, once or twice 56 days apart.

Germline V gene data show CDR1 as SGHTA and CDR2 as FQGNSA. V gave up 6 bases and J gave up 2 bases, with 15 bases separating them. This CDR3 spans 15 amino acids. Remarks on this clone: Its antigen is currently unknown.

Stated treatment: roughly 18 received Ad26.COV2.S at low or high dose, single or two shots; roughly five received placebo; per-sample allocation not given. Samples analyzed were those drawn on day 63 after the first vaccine or placebo injection. The vaccine delivered Wuhan-strain SARS-CoV-2 spike through an Ad26 vector. General study results and limits: Measures of TCR breadth and depth may have fallen short of total T cell responses.

Data came from immunoSEQ multiplex PCR; TCRdb stores just in-frame clones and leaves some out. This table has under 500,000 clones, 92% appearing once. This sequence joins TRBV7-2 and TRBJ2-3; D unclear. The material sequenced was peripheral blood, taken in a trial of Ad26.COV2.S vaccine versus placebo. This sequence was found in a person aged 18-65 years who received the Ad26.COV2.S COVID-19 vaccine or a placebo. The CDR3 nucleotides read TGTGCCAGCAGGCCGACCCACAGTCTCACAGATACGCAGTATTTT. Amino acids: CASRPTHSLTDTQYF.